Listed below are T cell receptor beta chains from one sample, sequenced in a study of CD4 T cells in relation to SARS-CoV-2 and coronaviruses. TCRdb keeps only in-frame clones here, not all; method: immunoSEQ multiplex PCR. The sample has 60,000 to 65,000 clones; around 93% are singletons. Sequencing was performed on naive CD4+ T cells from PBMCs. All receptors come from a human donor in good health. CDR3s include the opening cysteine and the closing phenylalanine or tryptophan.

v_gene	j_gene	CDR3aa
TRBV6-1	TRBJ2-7	CASSELSVGEQYF
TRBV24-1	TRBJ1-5	CATSEHRDSNSNQPQHF
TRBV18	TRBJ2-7	CASSPGTASHEQYF
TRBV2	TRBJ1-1	CASSTQGLEAFF
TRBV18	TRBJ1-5	CASSPDRDQPQHF
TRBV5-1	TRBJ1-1	CASSLGSGNTEAFF
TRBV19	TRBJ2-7	CASSNNGGPVGEQYF
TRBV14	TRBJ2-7	CASSPTVLIRGPTYEQYF
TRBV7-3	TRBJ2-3	CASSLRQGTDTQYF
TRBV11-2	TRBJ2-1	CASSWRRRLAGYNEQFF
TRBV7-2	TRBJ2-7	CASSLGGVERLEQYF
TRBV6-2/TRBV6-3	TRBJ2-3	CASSYERTGSASTDTQYF
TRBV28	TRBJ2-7	CATTIPSDSYEQYF
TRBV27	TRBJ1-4	CASSLFGTGDEKLFF
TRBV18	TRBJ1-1	CASSPALNTEAFF
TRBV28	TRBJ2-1	CASSAGGADYNEQFF
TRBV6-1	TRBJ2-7	CASSEHWYSLAGAYEQYF
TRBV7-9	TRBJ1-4	CASSKDREWPNEKLFF
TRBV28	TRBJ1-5	CASSLSLSVAGGPRPQHF
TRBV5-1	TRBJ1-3	CASSLGGTSRNTIYF
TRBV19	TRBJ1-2	CAASPQAQFGYTF
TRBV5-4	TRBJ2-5	CASSVLGQGSRETQYF
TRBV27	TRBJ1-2	CASTGGDRVGRGYGYTF
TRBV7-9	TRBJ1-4	CASSSQGTLEKLFF
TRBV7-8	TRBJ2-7	CASSLERERSYEQYF
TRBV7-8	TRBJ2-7	CASSSGLAGHEQYF
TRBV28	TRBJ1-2	CASSSPGASGYTF
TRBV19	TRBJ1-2	CASSPGTAFLTKGYTF
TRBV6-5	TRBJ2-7	CASSYDRQGRYEQYF
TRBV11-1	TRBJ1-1	CASSRAGENTEAFF
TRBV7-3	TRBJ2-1	CASSTGTGSNEQFF
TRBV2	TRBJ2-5	CASGPRGLVETQYF
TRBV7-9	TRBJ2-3	CASSFEGPGDTQYF
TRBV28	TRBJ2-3	CASSLSQGINTQYF
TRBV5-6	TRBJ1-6	CASSLGDSPLHF
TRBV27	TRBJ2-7	CASSRDRGFGFSYEQYF
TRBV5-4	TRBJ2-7	CASSQRTGGPLSYEQYF
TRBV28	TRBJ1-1	CASSLWNTEAFF
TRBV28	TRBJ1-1	CASSLSPALYRENTEAFF
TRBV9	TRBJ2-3	CASSVAGTSVTRRTQYF
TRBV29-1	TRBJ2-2	CSVRTGENTGELFF
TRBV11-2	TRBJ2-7	CASSLERGSYEQYF
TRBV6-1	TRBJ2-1	CASSGLAGIGSDEQFF
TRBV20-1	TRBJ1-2	CSASGGVIYGYTF
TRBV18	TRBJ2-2	CASSPGREPATGELFF
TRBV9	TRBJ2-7	CASSGTGGGRYEQYF
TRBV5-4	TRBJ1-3	CASRPETGAGNTIYF
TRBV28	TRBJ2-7	CASSTMWEQYF
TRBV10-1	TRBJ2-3	CASSESSRGSGMQYF
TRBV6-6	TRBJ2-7	CASTSGRAYEQYF
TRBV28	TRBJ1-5	CASSLQGNPQHF
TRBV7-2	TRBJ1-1	CASSLGGGNTEAFF